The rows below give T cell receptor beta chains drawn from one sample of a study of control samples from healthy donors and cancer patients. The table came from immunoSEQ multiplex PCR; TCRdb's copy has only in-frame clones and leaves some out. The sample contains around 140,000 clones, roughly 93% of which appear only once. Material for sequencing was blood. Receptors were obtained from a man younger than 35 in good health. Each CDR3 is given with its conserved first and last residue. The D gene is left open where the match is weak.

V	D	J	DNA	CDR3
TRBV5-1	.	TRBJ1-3	TGCGCCAGCAGCTTGGCCGGAGGGTTGGACACCATATATTTT	CASSLAGGLDTIYF
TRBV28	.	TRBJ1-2	TGTGCCAGCACACAGGGCTTTAAGGGCTACACCTTC	CASTQGFKGYTF
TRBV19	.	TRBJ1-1	TGTGCCAGTAGTACGGGACTCACTGACACTGAAGCTTTCTTT	CASSTGLTDTEAFF
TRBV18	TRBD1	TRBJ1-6	TGTGCCAGCTCACGAGATCGGACAGGGGAAGGCTCACCCCTCCACTTT	CASSRDRTGEGSPLHF
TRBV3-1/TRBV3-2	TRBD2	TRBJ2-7	TGTGCCAGCAGCCAATCCTGGACTAGCGGATACTACGAGCAGTACTTC	CASSQSWTSGYYEQYF
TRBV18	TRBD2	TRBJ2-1	TGTGCCAGCTCACCACCGGGTCTAGCGGGAGGCGGTAATGAGCAGTTCTTC	CASSPPGLAGGGNEQFF
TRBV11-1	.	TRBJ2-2	TGTGCCAGCAGCTTGTCTAGCAACACCCCCGGGGAGCTGTTTTTT	CASSLSSNTPGELFF
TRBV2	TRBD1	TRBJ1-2	TGTGCCAGCCAGGGGGTTAACTATGGCTACACCTTC	CASQGVNYGYTF
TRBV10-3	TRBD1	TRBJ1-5	TGTGCCATCAGTTCACAGGGGGAAGTATTTCAGCCCCAGCATTTT	CAISSQGEVFQPQHF
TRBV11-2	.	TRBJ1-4	TGTGCCAGCAGCTTGGGGACTAGTAATGAAAAACTGTTTTTT	CASSLGTSNEKLFF
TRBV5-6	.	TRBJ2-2	TGTGCCAGCAGCCCGGGGGGCAGGGCCCCCGGGGAGCTGTTTTTT	CASSPGGRAPGELFF
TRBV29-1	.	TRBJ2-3	TGCAGCGTTTATACTGGAAGCACAGATACGCAGTATTTT	CSVYTGSTDTQYF
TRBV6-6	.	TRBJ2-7	TGTGCCAGCATGGATAGTGGGTCCTACGAGCAGTACTTC	CASMDSGSYEQYF
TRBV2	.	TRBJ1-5	TGTGCCACCCAGCGAGACCGGGGGAATCAGCCCCAGCATTTT	CATQRDRGNQPQHF
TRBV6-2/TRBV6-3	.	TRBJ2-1	TGTGCCAGCAGTTACTCTTGGCGCCTTCTATCCTACAATGAGCAGTTCTTC	CASSYSWRLLSYNEQFF
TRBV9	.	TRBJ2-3	TGTGCCAGCAGCCCCGGCAGTGGGGACACGAGCACAGATACGCAGTATTTT	CASSPGSGDTSTDTQYF
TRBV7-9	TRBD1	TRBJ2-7	TGTGCCAGCAGCCCCGGACAGGGCCCCTACGAGCAGTACTTC	CASSPGQGPYEQYF
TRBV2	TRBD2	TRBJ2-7	TGTGCCGCGATTATACCGGGGGGAGACGAGCAGTACTTC	CAAIIPGGDEQYF
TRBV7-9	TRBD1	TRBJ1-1	TGTGCCAGCAGCTTGAGACAGGGGACTGAAGCTTTCTTT	CASSLRQGTEAFF
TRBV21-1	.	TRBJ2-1	TGTGCCAGGACAGGGGGGGATTATTACAATGAGCAGTTCTTC	CARTGGDYYNEQFF
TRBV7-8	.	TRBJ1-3	TGTGCCAGCAGCTTATATCCTTGGGGTAAACGGGACACCATATATTTT	CASSLYPWGKRDTIYF
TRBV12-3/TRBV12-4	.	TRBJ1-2	TGTGCCAGCAGTTCCGGACGGTATGGCTACACCTTC	CASSSGRYGYTF